This T cell receptor beta chain was sequenced during a study of cytomegalovirus exposure and HLA in healthy donors. Study-wide results and caveats: Across donors, most TCRs were seen rarely, yet some public ones were widespread. A few of the chains that were CMV-associated were confirmed in vitro to be specific for CMV antigens. A later examination showed that TCR association rates differed by HLA locus, with DRB1 most and HLA-C fewest.

Researchers ran the PCR with 60 Vbeta and 13 Jbeta primers. Measured with immunoSEQ multiplex PCR; TCRdb has only the in-frame clones, and not every one. The profile shows about 240,000 clones, approximately 81% of them singletons. Germline assignment: CDR1 SNHLY and CDR2 FYNNEI. V lost 6 bases, J lost 0 bases, and 6 bases stayed unmatched. This CDR3 spans 18 amino acids. Regarding this clone: Its target is unknown.

The clonotype was recovered from a woman in her sixties in good health and CMV-seropositive. This chain connects TRBV2 to TRBJ2-6, with TRBD2 matching over 12 bases. The source material was PBMCs. CDR3 protein: CASRATSGGYSGANVLTF. As DNA, the CDR3 is TGTGCCAGCAGGGCGACTAGCGGGGGTTACTCTGGGGCCAACGTCCTGACTTTC.